This T cell receptor beta chain was recorded in a study of shared clonotypes between healthy human individuals. Overall study: Per donor, three plates held CD4 naive cells, three held CD4 memory, two held CD8 naive and one held CD8 memory.

Turning to this clone: The target antigen is unknown.

Free of recent acute infections or vaccinations, the donors were healthy HIV-negative adults. The data were produced by immunoSEQ multiplex PCR, yet TCRdb's version contains in-frame clones alone and is incomplete. Of a few million clones listed, 80% to 95% were seen once; the top ten hold 0.37%. Study-wide points: Naive CD4 clonotypes were shared across several donors at 4.5% to 6%.

The receptor's source is a man aged 18 to 30 in good health. Some clones in this sample may be carry-over from other donors' samples. The specimen sequenced was naive CD4+ T cells from PBMCs. As to subset: CD45RA+ positively selected.

CDR3 sequence reads: CASSLELPQETQYF. The CDR3 bases are TGTGCCAGCAGCTTGGAGCTACCTCAAGAGACCCAGTACTTC. V gene TRBV5-6 combines with J gene TRBJ2-5; no firm D call. Germline-derived CDR1 and CDR2 are SGHDT and YYEEEE. The CDR3 length is 14 residues. V gave up 0 bases and J gave up 2 bases, with 8 bases separating them. Looking up the rest from reference TRBV5-6 and TRBJ2-5 gives the full variable domain: DAGVTQSPTHLIKTRGQQVTLRCSPKSGHDTVSWYQQALGQGPQFIFQYYEEEERQRGNFPDRFSGHQFPNYSSELNVNALLLGDSALYLCASSLELPQETQYFGPGTRLLVL.